One and the same sample provided the 19 T cell receptor beta chains below, sequenced in a study of blood T cell repertoires in COVID-19. This table comes from immunoSEQ multiplex PCR, and its TCRdb copy is limited to in-frame clones, with some not included. The data show roughly 500,000 clones, 75% to 90% seen once. Sequenced material: peripheral blood. The origin of the receptors is a man between 18 and 35 years old with COVID-19, enrolled during active disease.

The DNA for the CDR3 is TGCGCCAGCAGCTTGGGGGACAGGGCAGGCCAAGAGACCCAGTACTTC. This gives the protein CASSLGDRAGQETQYF. J is TRBJ2-5 and V is TRBV5-1, with 9 positions matching TRBD1. The CDR3 length is 16 residues. The V gene end was trimmed by 0 bases and the J gene end by 1 base; junction bases not matched to a gene: 4. The germline gives CDR1 SGHRS, CDR2 YFSETQ.

The gene calls are TRBV7-9 and TRBJ2-7, with 9 positions matching TRBD1. The CDR3 has 15 residues. V shed 5 bases, J shed 12 bases, and the junction held 17 bases outside the gene matches. Germline V gene data show CDR1 as SEHNR and CDR2 as FQNEAQ (reference sequence). The CDR3, as DNA: TGTGCCAGCAGCATTCCGGGACAGGGACCCGATCTACCGTACTTC. Translation: CASSIPGQGPDLPYF.

This clone has just a few counts. The chain is built from TRBV14 and TRBJ2-1; D unresolved. Germline values: CDR1 SGHDN, CDR2 FVKESK. The CDR3 length is 12 residues. V lost 1 base and J lost 15, with 13 bases in between. CDR3 nucleotides: TGTGCCAGCAGCCAAGTATCTAGGCGGTTGTTCTTC. Translating it yields CASSQVSRRLFF. Looking up the rest from reference TRBV14 and TRBJ2-1 gives the full variable domain: EAGVTQFPSHSVIEKGQTVTLRCDPISGHDNLYWYRRVMGKEIKFLLHFVKESKQDESGMPNNRFLAERTGGTYSTLKVQPAELEDSGVYFCASSQVSRRLFFGPGTRLTVL.

V gene TRBV5-4 combines with J gene TRBJ2-5, with 11 bases matching TRBD2. The V gene's germline CDR1 is SGHNT and CDR2 YYREEE (reference sequence). The CDR3 totals 18 residues. Losses at the gene ends were 3 bases for V and 2 bases for J; bases not matched to a gene: 12. CDR3 in amino acids: CASSSYGRLAGSQETQYF. The CDR3 coding sequence is TGTGCCAGCAGCTCCTACGGGCGACTAGCGGGGAGTCAAGAGACCCAGTACTTC.

The chain links TRBV28 to TRBJ1-1; D remains ambiguous. The CDR3 sequence is 16 residues long. CDR1 and CDR2 (germline): MDHEN, SYDVKM. The ends were cut back, 5 bases at V and 0 bases at J, with 16 bases in the middle. The CDR3 region is CASSPQRRRVNTEAFF. The CDR3 coding sequence is TGTGCCAGCAGTCCCCAGAGGCGTCGGGTGAACACTGAAGCTTTCTTT.

V usage is TRBV10-3 and J usage is TRBJ2-1, with D possibly TRBD2 on 5 matching bases. Germline-derived CDR1 and CDR2 are ENHRY and SYGVKD. Trimming removed 6 bases from V and 0 bases from J, with 9 bases in between. The CDR3 spans 14 residues. The CDR3 spells CAISTGYSYNEQFF. CDR3 DNA: TGTGCCATCAGCACGGGGTACTCCTACAATGAGCAGTTCTTC.

This clone has just one count. This chain joins TRBV7-9 and TRBJ2-2; weak D call: TRBD2 (5 bases). Trimming stripped 5 bases from V and 5 bases from J, with 15 bases between. This CDR3 is 15 amino acids long. Germline assignment: CDR1 SEHNR and CDR2 FQNEAQ (reference sequence). The CDR3 DNA is TGTGCCAGCAGCCCCTTACAGCGGAAGACCGGGGAGCTGTTTTTT. The encoded protein is CASSPLQRKTGELFF.

This chain links TRBV19 with TRBJ2-3, with TRBD2 matching over 10 bases. Trimming cost V 1 base and J 3 bases; bases outside gene matches: 7. This CDR3 comprises 17 residues. Germline lookup yields CDR1 LNHDA and CDR2 SQIVND (reference sequence). The CDR3 nucleotides are TGTGCCAGTAGTATAGGGTCTAGCGGGGGTTGGACAGATACGCAGTATTTT. This translates into CASSIGSSGGWTDTQYF.

V usage is TRBV27 and J usage is TRBJ2-3; 9 bases are a match to TRBD1. Germline assignment: CDR1 MNHEY and CDR2 SMNVEV (reference sequence). This CDR3 has 14 residues. The trim removed 4 bases at V and 6 bases at J, leaving 5 bases unmatched. Here the CDR3 reads CASSYGTGWDTQYF. DNA for the CDR3: TGTGCCAGCAGTTACGGGACAGGGTGGGATACGCAGTATTTT.

The chain links TRBV9 to TRBJ1-5, with a weak D call TRBD1 (6 bases). The CDR3 consists of 15 residues. CDR1 and CDR2 from the germline V gene are SGDLS and YYNGEE. V shed 0 bases and J shed 5 bases, with 12 bases lying between them. CDR3 region: CASSVGTGRDQPQHF. CDR3 in DNA: TGTGCCAGCAGCGTAGGAACAGGGAGAGATCAGCCCCAGCATTTT.

This sequence joins TRBV6-5 and TRBJ1-6, with D unclear. This CDR3 contains 14 residues. V dropped 6 bases and J dropped 6 bases, with 12 bases sitting between them. In germline, CDR1 is MNHEY, CDR2 SVGAGI. CDR3 sequence (DNA): TGTGCCAGCAGGCTGACACTTAGTAATTCACCCCTCCACTTT. This translates into CASRLTLSNSPLHF.

V usage is TRBV30 and J usage is TRBJ2-5; maybe TRBD2 (6 bases). The CDR3 is 13 residues long. V was shortened by 2 bases and J by 3 bases, with 10 bases between the two germline ends. Germline CDR1 and CDR2: GTSNPN and SVGIG (reference sequence). The CDR3 reads CAWSIGTEETQYF. The CDR3 DNA reads as TGTGCCTGGAGTATCGGGACTGAAGAGACCCAGTACTTC.

Of note for this clone: The sample carries other DNA sequences with the same CDR3. V and J are TRBV5-1 and TRBJ2-1, with D possibly being TRBD2 (6 bases). Germline values: CDR1 SGHRS, CDR2 YFSETQ. V gave up 1 base and J gave up 2 bases, with 10 bases separating them. The length of the CDR3 is 15 residues. In nucleotides, the CDR3 is TGCGCCAGCAGCTTGTTGGCGGGACCCTACAATGAGCAGTTCTTC. Its protein product is CASSLLAGPYNEQFF.

The chain carries TRBV14 and TRBJ1-5, with D uncertain. CDR3 size: 17 residues. Trimming removed 1 base from V and 0 bases from J, with 13 bases in between. Germline CDR1 reads SGHDN; CDR2 reads FVKESK. DNA for the CDR3: TGTGCCAGCAGCCAAGGGGGAGGGAAAAATAGCAATCAGCCCCAGCATTTT. Protein product: CASSQGGGKNSNQPQHF.

V gene TRBV30 combines with J gene TRBJ2-7; D gene unclear. This CDR3 spans 12 amino acids. Trimming cost V 0 bases and J 2 bases, with 5 bases left between them. The germline V gene has CDR1 GTSNPN and CDR2 SVGIG (reference sequence). The CDR3 coding sequence is TGTGCCTGGAGTGTACTGACCTACGAGCAGTACTTC. Translated: CAWSVLTYEQYF.

V and J are TRBV6-6 and TRBJ1-1; D not resolved. V was cut by 8 bases and J by 3 bases, with 10 bases left in between. Per the germline V gene, CDR1 is MNHNY and CDR2 is SVGAGI (reference sequence). This CDR3 spans 12 amino acids. The CDR3 DNA sequence: TGTGCCAGCCACGGTTCTTACACTGAAGCTTTCTTT. As protein: CASHGSYTEAFF.

The genes are TRBV7-9 and TRBJ1-2, with D tentatively TRBD1 (5 bases). The CDR3 runs to 12 residues. Germline V lookup: CDR1 SEHNR, CDR2 FQNEAQ (reference sequence). The V and J ends lost 1 base and 7 bases respectively, with 7 bases between them. The CDR3 sequence: CASSLEGAGYTF. CDR3 nucleotide sequence: TGTGCCAGCAGCTTAGAAGGGGCTGGCTACACCTTC.

The gene calls are TRBV5-1 and TRBJ2-1, with unresolved D. The CDR3 totals 16 residues. Germline V lookup: CDR1 SGHRS, CDR2 YFSETQ. Trimming took off 0 bases at V and 2 bases at J, with 12 bases between the two ends. This chain's CDR3 is CASSLVFASPYNEQFF. CDR3 nucleotides: TGCGCCAGCAGCTTGGTCTTCGCGTCCCCCTACAATGAGCAGTTCTTC. The variable domain in full, completed from reference TRBV5-1 and TRBJ2-1, reads KAGVTQTPRYLIKTRGQQVTLSCSPISGHRSVSWYQQTPGQGLQFLFEYFSETQRNKGNFPGRFSGRQFSNSRSEMNVSTLELGDSALYLCASSLVFASPYNEQFFGPGTRLTVL.

J is TRBJ2-7 and V is TRBV2; 7 bases are a match to TRBD1. The V gene end was trimmed by 3 bases and the J gene end by 1 base; junction bases not matched to a gene: 3. Germline CDR1 is SNHLY and CDR2 is FYNNEI. This CDR3 region has 14 residues. The DNA of the CDR3 is TGTGCCAGCAGTGAGCAGGGGGTTTCCTACGAGCAGTACTTC. Residues: CASSEQGVSYEQYF. Full variable domain (rest looked up from reference TRBV2 and TRBJ2-7): EPEVTQTPSHQVTQMGQEVILRCVPISNHLYFYWYRQILGQKVEFLVSFYNNEISEKSEIFDDQFSVERPDGSNFTLKIRSTKLEDSAMYFCASSEQGVSYEQYFGPGTRLTVT.